The 23 T cell receptor beta chains below all came from one sample that was sequenced in a study of somatic mutations in cytotoxic T cells in rheumatoid arthritis. The protocol was immunoSEQ multiplex PCR, while the TCRdb copy is restricted to in-frame clones and leaves out a portion. The sample consists of approximately 5,500 clones, almost 80% of them appearing once. Sequenced material: CD8+ T cells sorted from blood. All receptors derive from an adult with rheumatoid arthritis.

Worth noting for this clone: The junction and the germline gene differ at one end; a read error may be behind it. The chain couples TRBV5-5 to TRBJ1-1, with D possibly TRBD1 on 5 matching bases. The CDR3 is made up of 17 amino acids. Germline CDR1 reads SGHKS; CDR2 reads YYEKEE (reference sequence). The CDR3 here is CASSLDAGGTVKTEAFF. For the CDR3, the DNA is TGTGCCAGCAGCTTGGATGCGGGTGGGACGGTGAAGACTGAAGCTTTCTTT.

The V and J genes are TRBV7-9 and TRBJ2-6, with D unresolved. V was cut by 4 bases and J by 4 bases, with 5 bases left in between. CDR1 and CDR2 from the germline V gene are SEHNR and FQNEAQ (reference sequence). The CDR3 is 13 amino acids. The CDR3 bases are TGTGCCAGCAGCTCTATCGGGGCCAACGTCCTGACTTTC. This sequence encodes CASSSIGANVLTF. The whole variable domain, filled in from reference TRBV7-9 and TRBJ2-6, reads DTGVSQNPRHKITKRGQNVTFRCDPISEHNRLYWYRQTLGQGPEFLTYFQNEAQLEKSRLLSDRFSAERPKGSFSTLEIQRTEQGDSAMYLCASSSIGANVLTFGAGSRLTVL.

V usage is TRBV28 and J usage is TRBJ1-2; tentatively, D is TRBD1 (5 bases). Germline V gene lookup returns CDR1 MDHEN and CDR2 SYDVKM. V was cut by 5 bases and J by 4 bases, with 20 bases left in between. This CDR3 has 16 amino acids. CDR3 sequence: CASSPSYGGLRYGYTF. In DNA form, the CDR3 reads TGTGCCAGCAGTCCGTCGTATGGGGGACTACGCTATGGCTACACCTTC.

The chain uses TRBV6-4 and TRBJ2-3; D may be TRBD2 (6 bases). The CDR3 is made up of 14 amino acids. Germline CDR1 and CDR2: MRHNA and SNTAGT. Trimming left V 3 bases short and J 6 bases short, with 13 bases between. CDR3 residues: CASSEGGAADTQYF. The CDR3 nucleotides are TGTGCCAGCAGTGAAGGAGGGGCGGCTGATACGCAGTATTTT.

The rearrangement joins TRBV7-8 to TRBJ2-7, with a tentative D call TRBD1 (5 bases). V shed 7 bases and J shed 1 base, with 14 bases lying between them. CDR1 is SGHVS, CDR2 FQNEAQ, per germline. This CDR3 spans 14 amino acids. For the CDR3, the DNA is TGTGCCAGCAACGGGTTAACAGGATCCTACGAGCAGTACTTC. Translation gives CASNGLTGSYEQYF.

The rearrangement uses TRBV27 and TRBJ2-2; D gene unclear. The CDR3 runs to 12 residues. Trimming shortened V by 2 bases and J by 4 bases, and 2 bases separated the two germline ends. The germline gives CDR1 MNHEY, CDR2 SMNVEV (reference sequence). The CDR3 DNA follows: TGTGCCAGCAGTTTAGGCACCGGGGAGCTGTTTTTT. Its translation: CASSLGTGELFF.

The chain links TRBV9 to TRBJ1-4; D is uncertain. CDR3 length: 15 amino acids. Germline-derived CDR1 and CDR2 are SGDLS and YYNGEE. V was trimmed by 4 bases and J by 0 bases, leaving 10 bases between them. The CDR3 nucleotides read TGTGCCAGCAGCCCCCTAGCTGCAACTAATGAAAAACTGTTTTTT. As protein: CASSPLAATNEKLFF.

The V call is TRBV19, the J call TRBJ1-1; D is unclear. The germline CDR1 and CDR2 sequences are LNHDA and SQIVND (reference sequence). The CDR3 sequence is 16 residues long. V shed 3 bases and J shed 0 bases, with 14 bases lying between them. CDR3 residues: CASSMGGPSLNTEAFF. In DNA form, the CDR3 reads TGTGCCAGTAGTATGGGCGGCCCTTCCCTGAACACTGAAGCTTTCTTT.

CDR3 in amino acids: CASSEMRGGLYEQYF. The CDR3 DNA sequence: TGTGCCAGCAGTGAAATGAGGGGGGGCCTCTACGAGCAGTACTTC. This sequence joins TRBV6-1 and TRBJ2-7; tentative D call: TRBD2 (7 bases). CDR1 is MNHNS, CDR2 SASEGT, per germline. The V gene lost 2 bases and the J gene lost 3 bases, with 14 bases spanning the gap. CDR3 length equals 15 residues.

V and J are TRBV5-4 and TRBJ1-1, with D possibly being TRBD1 (6 bases). From germline, CDR1 is SGHNT and CDR2 YYREEE (reference sequence). The CDR3 runs to 15 residues. The V gene lost 0 bases and the J gene lost 5 bases, with 14 bases spanning the gap. Here the CDR3 DNA reads TGTGCCAGCAGCTTGGAAACTTGGGGGCGGACTGAAGCTTTCTTT. As protein: CASSLETWGRTEAFF.

Details on this clone: The sample holds other DNA sequences that translate to the same CDR3. This chain's CDR3 is CASSEVRDPTNYGYTF. In DNA, the CDR3 is TGTGCCAGCAGTGAAGTCCGGGATCCTACTAACTATGGCTACACCTTC. The rearrangement links TRBV27 to TRBJ1-2; unclear D gene. CDR1 is MNHEY, CDR2 SMNVEV, per germline (reference sequence). Trimming took off 5 bases at V and 0 bases at J, with 16 bases between the two ends. This CDR3 spans 16 amino acids.

The chain carries TRBV21-1 and TRBJ2-5; TRBD1, the table's D call, was not compared with the DNA. The DNA end lines up better with TRBJ2-7; the J call may be wrong. TRBV21-1 is flagged as a pseudogene. The CDR3 is 13 amino acids. CDR3 in amino acids: CASSKGQGYEQYF. The CDR3 nucleotides are TGTGCCAGCAGCAAAGGGCAGGGTTACGAGCAGTACTTC.

This clone was counted a few times. The V call is TRBV4-3, the J call TRBJ2-7; D may be TRBD1 (6 bases). In germline, CDR1 is LGHNA, CDR2 YSLEER. The CDR3 has 13 amino acids. Trimming removed 4 bases from V and 4 bases from J, with 11 bases in between. CDR3 coding DNA: TGCGCCAGCAGCCCATTCAGGGGTTACGAGCAGTACTTC. This encodes CASSPFRGYEQYF.

This sequence joins TRBV7-9 and TRBJ2-1, with TRBD2 as a possible D gene (5 bases). Per germline, CDR1 SEHNR and CDR2 FQNEAQ (reference sequence). This CDR3 has 13 amino acids. The germline V and J ends were trimmed by 6 bases and 5 bases, with 11 bases remaining between them. The CDR3: CASSYPADNEQFF. The CDR3 region has the DNA TGTGCCAGCAGTTACCCAGCGGACAATGAGCAGTTCTTC.

V gene TRBV10-2 combines with J gene TRBJ2-7; D is possibly TRBD1 or TRBD2 (5 bases each). In germline, CDR1 is WSHSY, CDR2 SAAADI. CDR3 length equals 13 residues. Trimming stripped 3 bases from V and 3 bases from J, with 9 bases between. CDR3 coding DNA: TGCGCCAGCAGTGAAGGGACGGTCTACGAGCAGTACTTC. It is translated as CASSEGTVYEQYF.

The J gene is TRBJ2-1, the V gene TRBV4-2, with 11 bases that match TRBD2. Germline V gives CDR1 LGHNA, CDR2 YNFKEQ. The CDR3 spans 16 residues. V shed 0 bases, J shed 7 bases, and the junction held 5 bases outside the gene matches. The CDR3 loop reads CASSQDVAGGQNEQFF. The CDR3 DNA sequence: TGTGCCAGCAGCCAAGACGTAGCGGGGGGGCAGAATGAGCAGTTCTTC.

The rearrangement links TRBV6-6 to TRBJ2-2; 7 bases map to TRBD1. The CDR3 length is 14 residues. The germline CDR1 and CDR2 sequences are MNHNY and SVGAGI (reference sequence). Unmatched junction bases numbered 5, after V lost 2 bases and J lost 8 bases. The CDR3 is CASSYGSGGGELFF. CDR3 nucleotides: TGTGCCAGCAGTTACGGGTCAGGGGGAGGGGAGCTGTTTTTT.

This rearrangement joins TRBV25-1 to TRBJ1-1; D call uncertain. The germline V and J ends were trimmed by 5 bases and 4 bases, with 20 bases remaining between them. The CDR3 covers 16 residues. The V gene's germline CDR1 is MGHDK and CDR2 SYGVNS. CDR3 sequence (DNA): TGTGCCAGCAGTCCCGGCTTCTTTGTTCGGAGCACTGAAGCTTTCTTT. Protein sequence: CASSPGFFVRSTEAFF.

V and J are TRBV27 and TRBJ1-2; 9 bases map to TRBD1. Per germline, CDR1 MNHEY and CDR2 SMNVEV (reference sequence). Germline trimming cut 2 bases from V and 4 bases from J; bases unmatched to any gene: 5. This CDR3 is 15 amino acids long. The CDR3 sequence: CASSLTGGASYGYTF. The CDR3 DNA follows: TGTGCCAGCAGTTTAACAGGGGGCGCGAGCTATGGCTACACCTTC.

The chain couples TRBV7-9 to TRBJ1-4, with 7 positions matching TRBD1. CDR3 length: 15 amino acids. The V gene's germline CDR1 is SEHNR and CDR2 FQNEAQ (reference sequence). Trimming took 5 bases from V and 7 from J; bases not matched to a gene: 10. CDR3 coding DNA: TGTGCCAGCAGCAACGGACGGACAGGACGTGAAAAACTGTTTTTT. This codes for CASSNGRTGREKLFF.

The chain recombines TRBV6-5 with TRBJ2-2; TRBD2 is a possible D gene (6 bases). The CDR3 covers 13 residues. V lost 6 bases and J lost 7, with 12 bases in between. The germline gives CDR1 MNHEY, CDR2 SVGAGI. The CDR3 nucleotides read TGTGCCAGCAGCGTTATCGGGGGCGGGGAGCTGTTTTTT. Its protein product is CASSVIGGGELFF.

The V gene is TRBV5-5, the J gene TRBJ2-7; TRBD1 matches 9 bases. The CDR3 loop spans 14 amino acids. Germline V lookup: CDR1 SGHKS, CDR2 YYEKEE (reference sequence). V was clipped by 7 bases and J by 2 bases; unmatched bases: 7. The CDR3 nucleotides are TGTGCCAGCTTTCGACAGGGGGAAACCTACGAGCAGTACTTC. Residues: CASFRQGETYEQYF.

The gene calls are TRBV29-1 and TRBJ2-3, with D hard to call. Germline V lookup: CDR1 SQVTM, CDR2 ANQGSEA. V lost 1 base, J lost 2 bases, and 13 bases lay in between. The CDR3 extends over 15 amino acids. CDR3 residues: CSVEVEAFVTDTQYF. As DNA, the CDR3 is TGCAGCGTTGAAGTTGAGGCTTTTGTCACAGATACGCAGTATTTT.